The clone carrying this T cell receptor beta chain has a handful of counts. The CDR3 is 13 amino acids. Germline V gene data show CDR1 as SNHLY and CDR2 as FYNNEI. Between the trimmed V and J ends, which lost 3 bases and 7 bases, there was a span of 13 bases. Sequencing was performed with immunoSEQ multiplex PCR; in TCRdb, only in-frame clones are kept and a portion is missing. This sample has about 38,000 clones, with around 87% found just once. The record originates from a study of blood T cell repertoires in COVID-19. For the study at large: Donors in the United States, Italy and Spain gave samples during acute or convalescent COVID-19. PBMCs, B-cell-depleted T cells, or T cells provided the cDNA or gDNA that made up the material.

The sequence came from a man aged 55 to 70 with active or convalescent COVID-19. This chain joins TRBV2 and TRBJ2-7; tentative D call: TRBD2 (6 bases). The sample was peripheral blood. CDR3 coding DNA: TGTGCCAGCAGTGACCAGTTGGAGGGGGAGCAGTACTTC. It translates to CASSDQLEGEQYF.